Below are 6 T cell receptor beta chains sequenced from a single sample in a study of blood T cell repertoires in COVID-19. The table came from immunoSEQ multiplex PCR; TCRdb's copy has only in-frame clones and leaves some out. In the table there are roughly 120,000 clones, 70% to 80% of which are singletons. Source material: peripheral blood. The receptors come from a man between 70 and 80 years old with acute or convalescent COVID-19.

This rearrangement joins TRBV7-2 to TRBJ2-7, with D tentatively TRBD1 (6 bases). The V gene's germline CDR1 is SGHTA and CDR2 FQGNSA. V gave up 5 bases and J gave up 0 bases, with 17 bases separating them. This CDR3 spans 16 amino acids. CDR3 nucleotide sequence: TGTGCCAGCAGCCAGGGGTGGGACATTCTCTCCTACGAGCAGTACTTC. This sequence encodes CASSQGWDILSYEQYF.

The V and J genes are TRBV25-1 and TRBJ1-5, with D possibly being TRBD1 (6 bases). Trimming pared 5 bases from V and 7 bases from J, leaving 15 bases between. CDR1 MGHDK and CDR2 SYGVNS come from the germline V gene. This CDR3 is built from 14 residues. The CDR3 coding sequence is TGTGCCAGCAGTCCAAGGACAGCTTTCCAGCCCCAGCATTTT. Its protein is CASSPRTAFQPQHF.

The chain recombines TRBV3-1 (or the pseudogene TRBV3-2) with TRBJ2-1, with 11 bases aligning to TRBD2. This CDR3 contains 13 residues. Germline trimming cut 9 bases from V and 7 bases from J; bases unmatched to any gene: 5. Germline CDR1 reads LGHDT; CDR2 reads YNNKEL (reference sequence). Here the CDR3 reads CASSGGAWNEQFF. For the CDR3, the DNA is TGTGCCAGTAGCGGGGGGGCTTGGAATGAGCAGTTCTTC.

This chain joins TRBV18 and TRBJ1-2, with TRBD1 identical over 8 bases. The CDR3 covers 14 residues. V lost 2 bases to trimming and J lost 7 bases; unmatched junction nucleotides: 6. Germline assignment: CDR1 KGHSH and CDR2 LQKENI. The CDR3 coding sequence is TGTGCCAGCTCACCAATGGGACAGGAGGTTGGCTACACCTTC. The encoded protein is CASSPMGQEVGYTF.

CDR3 loop: CASSRSSSGYYGYTF. The CDR3 DNA reads as TGTGCCAGCAGCCGATCCTCTTCAGGTTACTATGGCTACACCTTC. V is TRBV7-9 and J is TRBJ1-2; no clear D. V was clipped by 5 bases and J by 3 bases, with 16 bases between them. Germline CDR1 SEHNR, CDR2 FQNEAQ (reference sequence). The CDR3 runs to 15 residues.

The V call is TRBV7-2, the J call TRBJ2-1; TRBD1 aligns across 9 bases. The CDR3 sequence is 13 residues long. V gave up 5 bases and J gave up 9 bases; unmatched junction bases: 5. Germline CDR1 and CDR2: SGHTA and FQGNSA. As DNA, the CDR3 is TGTGCCAGCAGCCAACAGGGGGCGATTGAGCAGTTCTTC. It yields the protein CASSQQGAIEQFF.